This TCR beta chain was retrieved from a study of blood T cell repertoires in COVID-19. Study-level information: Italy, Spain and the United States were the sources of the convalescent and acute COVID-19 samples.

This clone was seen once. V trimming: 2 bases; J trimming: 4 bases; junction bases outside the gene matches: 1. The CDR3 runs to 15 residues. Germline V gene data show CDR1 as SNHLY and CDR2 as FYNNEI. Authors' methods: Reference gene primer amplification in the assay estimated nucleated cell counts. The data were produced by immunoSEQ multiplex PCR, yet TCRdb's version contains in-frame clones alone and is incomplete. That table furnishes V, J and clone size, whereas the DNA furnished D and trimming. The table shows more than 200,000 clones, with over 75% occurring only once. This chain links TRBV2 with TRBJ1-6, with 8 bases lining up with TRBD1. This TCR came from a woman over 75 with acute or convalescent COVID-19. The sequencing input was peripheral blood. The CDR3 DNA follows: TGTGCCAGCAGTGAAAGGACAGGGTATAATTCACCCCTCCACTTT. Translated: CASSERTGYNSPLHF.